The 22 T cell receptor beta chains below all came from one sample that was sequenced in a study of spatial heterogeneity in lung cancer. TCRdb re-analysed the 5' RACE reads in MiXCR, keeping a single row per CDR3 protein. The data show over 6,000 distinct CDR3 sequences, roughly 5.9% seen once. Documented time point: sample taken at primary tumor resection. Whole RNA was taken from tumor, nontumor lung or frozen PBMC; it was then sequenced unsorted. This sample comprised PBMCs, obtained at surgery. The receptor set was obtained from a male donor with early-stage non-small cell lung cancer.

This clonotype was seen ten or more times. The chain combines TRBV20-1 with TRBJ1-3; D might be TRBD1 (6 bases). Germline V gene lookup returns CDR1 DFQATT and CDR2 SNEGSKA (reference sequence). The CDR3 extends over 12 amino acids. Trimming took off 5 bases at V and 7 bases at J, with 12 bases between the two ends. CDR3 nucleotides: TGCAGTGCTTCCCGGGGGGGCAACACCATATATTTT. It codes for CSASRGGNTIYF.

This clonotype was recorded at least ten times. The rearrangement uses TRBV18 and TRBJ1-1; unclear D gene. The CDR3 runs to 13 residues. CDR1 and CDR2 (germline): KGHSH, LQKENI. The V end lost 0 bases, the J end lost 5 bases, and 7 bases lay between the germline ends. The CDR3 DNA follows: TGTGCCAGCTCACCACCGTCAGCGACTGAAGCTTTCTTT. Protein: CASSPPSATEAFF. Complete variable domain (other parts from reference TRBV18 and TRBJ1-1): NAGVMQNPRHLVRRRGQEARLRCSPMKGHSHVYWYRQLPEEGLKFMVYLQKENIIDESGMPKERFSAEFPKEGPSILRIQQVVRGDSAAYFCASSPPSATEAFFGQGTRLTVV.

This clonotype came up many times. The CDR3 protein is CASSLTAGGMNTEAFF. The CDR3 nucleotides read TGTGCCAGCAGCTTAACGGCAGGGGGCATGAACACTGAAGCTTTCTTT. The chain combines TRBV11-2 with TRBJ1-1, with 8 bases fitting TRBD1. The length of the CDR3 is 16 residues. Germline V gives CDR1 SGHAT, CDR2 FQNNGV. Trimming took 2 bases from V and 0 from J; bases not matched to a gene: 5. Complete variable domain (other parts from reference TRBV11-2 and TRBJ1-1): EAGVAQSPRYKIIEKRQSVAFWCNPISGHATLYWYQQILGQGPKLLIQFQNNGVVDDSQLPKDRFSAERLKGVDSTLKIQPAKLEDSAVYLCASSLTAGGMNTEAFFGQGTRLTVV.

This clonotype was found many times. The rearrangement links TRBV5-3 to TRBJ2-2; 10 nucleotides agree with TRBD2. TRBV5-3 falls under the ORF class, with uncertain function. Trimming took 5 bases from V and 4 from J; bases not matched to a gene: 11. The CDR3 loop spans 17 amino acids. This CDR3 is CARRRLAGAAGTGELFF. For the CDR3, the DNA is TGTGCCAGAAGGCGTCTAGCGGGAGCAGCGGGCACCGGGGAGCTGTTTTTT.

This clonotype was seen ten or more times. The J gene is TRBJ2-2, the V gene TRBV10-1, with 10 bases aligning to TRBD1. The CDR3 runs to 14 residues. Losses at the gene ends were 6 bases for V and 4 bases for J; bases not matched to a gene: 2. Germline V gene lookup returns CDR1 WNHNN and CDR2 SYGVQD (reference sequence). The CDR3 loop reads CASRRDRGTGELFF. The DNA of the CDR3 is TGCGCCAGCAGACGGGACAGGGGCACCGGGGAGCTGTTTTTT.

This clonotype came up many times. The V and J genes are TRBV7-2 and TRBJ2-3; no clear D. CDR1 is SGHTA and CDR2 is FQGNSA in the germline V gene. V was trimmed by 2 bases and J by 3 bases, leaving 12 bases between them. The CDR3 totals 15 residues. The CDR3 region is CASSLYDWKTDTQYF. The CDR3, as DNA: TGTGCCAGCAGCTTATATGACTGGAAAACAGATACGCAGTATTTT.

This clonotype appeared many times. The chain links TRBV13 to TRBJ2-7, with D possibly being TRBD1 (6 bases). The V gene lost 2 bases and the J gene lost 7 bases, with 24 bases spanning the gap. Germline values: CDR1 PRHDT, CDR2 FYEKMQ (reference sequence). This CDR3 is 17 amino acids long. The CDR3 sequence: CASSLSRREGVMREQYF. In nucleotides, the CDR3 is TGTGCCAGCAGCTTAAGCCGCAGAGAGGGGGTTATGAGGGAGCAGTACTTC.

In this sample, this clonotype turned up many times. The rearrangement links TRBV6-1 to TRBJ1-5; TRBD1 agrees at 8 bases. This CDR3 is 16 amino acids long. Trimming removed 4 bases from V and 5 bases from J; junction bases left unmatched: 10. CDR1 MNHNS and CDR2 SASEGT come from the germline V gene. CDR3 nucleotides: TGTGCCAGCAGTGCCCCCCTCGGACAGGGTCATCAGCCCCAGCATTTT. Amino acids: CASSAPLGQGHQPQHF.

This clonotype has at least ten counts. V is TRBV20-1 and J is TRBJ2-3; weak D call: TRBD1 (6 bases). There are 13 residues in the CDR3. Germline V gene lookup returns CDR1 DFQATT and CDR2 SNEGSKA (reference sequence). The V end lost 6 bases, the J end lost 2 bases, and 12 bases lay between the germline ends. CDR3 DNA sequence: TGCAGTGCGGGGGCAGACAACACAGATACGCAGTATTTT. Amino acid sequence: CSAGADNTDTQYF.

This clonotype has a count of ten or more. The V gene is TRBV19, the J gene TRBJ1-2; possible D gene TRBD1, 5 bases. The V end was cut by 8 bases, the J end by 2 bases, with 18 bases between. Germline lookup yields CDR1 LNHDA and CDR2 SQIVND (reference sequence). This CDR3 is built from 15 residues. For the CDR3, the DNA is TGTGCCAGTGAGAAAATGGGGCCGGCGAACTATGGCTACACCTTC. Amino acids: CASEKMGPANYGYTF.

Ten or more counts support this clonotype. The chain combines TRBV27 with TRBJ1-1; D gene unclear. Per the germline V gene, CDR1 is MNHEY and CDR2 is SMNVEV (reference sequence). The CDR3 is 15 residues long. V was trimmed by 5 bases and J by 0 bases, leaving 13 bases between them. The CDR3 DNA is TGTGCCAGCAGTACCCACCCGGCGTTGAACACTGAAGCTTTCTTT. This gives the protein CASSTHPALNTEAFF.

This clonotype has a count of ten or more. The chain uses TRBV11-2 and TRBJ2-7; no reliable D call. CDR1 and CDR2 (germline): SGHAT, FQNNGV. CDR3 length equals 15 residues. V was pared by 5 bases and J by 7 bases, with 21 bases between. The CDR3 nucleotides read TGTGCCAGCAGCCGTAACACCCCTTGGGATATGGAGCAGTACTTC. Its translation: CASSRNTPWDMEQYF.

This clonotype appeared a single time. A read error may explain this, as a much larger clone is one base away. The gene calls are TRBV20-1 and TRBJ2-3, with 7 bases fitting TRBD1. CDR1 and CDR2 from the germline V gene are DFQATT and SNEGSKA (reference sequence). The CDR3 extends over 12 amino acids. The CDR3, as DNA: TGCAGCACCGACAGGGGCACAGATACGCAGTATTTT. It codes for CSTDRGTDTQYF.

This clonotype was counted ten times or more. The chain employs TRBV6-6 and TRBJ2-7; the D gene is possibly TRBD2 (6 bases). The CDR3 is 16 amino acids. V lost 7 bases to trimming and J lost 2 bases, with 21 bases between them. CDR1 and CDR2 from the germline V gene are MNHNY and SVGAGI (reference sequence). CDR3 nucleotides: TGTGCCAGCATCCCGGGGGTTAGACTGCCTCCCTACGAGCAGTACTTC. Translated: CASIPGVRLPPYEQYF.

This clonotype is medium-sized. The gene calls are TRBV29-1 and TRBJ2-5; 9 bases agree with TRBD2. From germline, CDR1 is SQVTM and CDR2 ANQGSEA. The length of the CDR3 is 16 residues. After removal of 3 bases from V and 5 bases from J, the junction contained 13 bases not matched to a gene. The CDR3 region is CSVDLVGSGSMETQYF. Written as DNA, the CDR3 is TGCAGCGTTGACTTGGTTGGTAGCGGGAGTATGGAGACCCAGTACTTC.

This clonotype was recorded at least ten times. The gene calls are TRBV20-1 and TRBJ1-6; D perhaps matches TRBD1 (5 bases). Trimming took 5 bases from V and 15 from J, leaving 17 bases between them. The CDR3 runs 12 residues. Germline V CDR1 and CDR2: DFQATT, SNEGSKA (reference sequence). The CDR3 DNA reads as TGCAGTGCTGGAGGAGGAGGGGCCCACCTCCACTTT. Protein sequence: CSAGGGGAHLHF.

A few counts support this clonotype. The chain uses TRBV6-5 and TRBJ2-4; no clear D gene. V was shortened by 2 bases and J by 7 bases, with 12 bases between the two germline ends. This CDR3 contains 14 residues. Germline V gene lookup returns CDR1 MNHEY and CDR2 SVGAGI. Written as DNA, the CDR3 is TGTGCCAGCAGTTACGAGGCCGAACAGAACATTCAGTACTTC. As protein: CASSYEAEQNIQYF.

This clonotype was picked up many times. The chain employs TRBV27 and TRBJ2-1; the match to TRBD1 covers 10 bases. V was clipped by 8 bases and J by 4 bases; unmatched bases: 20. Per the germline V gene, CDR1 is MNHEY and CDR2 is SMNVEV (reference sequence). The CDR3 contains 19 residues. CDR3 region: CASLGTGAGRPRRYNEQFF. The CDR3 DNA follows: TGTGCCAGCCTGGGGACAGGGGCAGGGCGCCCCCGAAGGTACAATGAGCAGTTCTTC.

The sample holds many counts of this clonotype. This could be a read error, since a much larger clone is one nucleotide away. V gene TRBV5-1 combines with J gene TRBJ2-1; 11 bases are shared with TRBD2. Germline CDR1 reads SGHRS; CDR2 reads YFSETQ. The V segment lost 3 bases and the J segment 7 bases; nucleotides outside the gene matches: 12. The length of the CDR3 is 17 residues. CDR3 protein: CASSSFLAGGPSNEQFF. DNA for the CDR3: TGCGCCAGCAGCTCGTTTCTAGCGGGGGGCCCAAGTAATGAGCAGTTCTTC.

This clonotype was found many times. This chain joins TRBV20-1 and TRBJ1-2, with TRBD1 identical over 9 bases. V was clipped by 2 bases and J by 6 bases; unmatched bases: 4. The CDR3 is 13 residues long. Germline V gene lookup returns CDR1 DFQATT and CDR2 SNEGSKA (reference sequence). The DNA for the CDR3 is TGCAGTGCTAGACCGGGACAGGGAGATGGCTACACCTTC. Protein product: CSARPGQGDGYTF.

Judged by abundance, this clonotype is large. This rearrangement joins TRBV7-9 to TRBJ1-6, with TRBD1 as a possible D gene (5 bases). This CDR3 region has 14 residues. V shed 4 bases and J shed 11 bases, with 15 bases lying between them. Per the germline V gene, CDR1 is SEHNR and CDR2 is FQNEAQ (reference sequence). The CDR3 coding sequence is TGTGCCAGCAGCTCAGTTAGGGGTCTCACACCCCTCCACTTT. Its protein product is CASSSVRGLTPLHF.

This clonotype was seen a handful of times. The chain is built from TRBV6-2 or TRBV6-3 and TRBJ2-7; TRBD1 is a possible D gene (5 bases). Trimming took off 0 bases at V and 9 bases at J, with 12 bases between the two ends. The CDR3 covers 13 residues. Germline CDR1 reads MNHEY; CDR2 reads SVGEGT. CDR3 sequence (DNA): TGTGCCAGCAGTTACTCGGGGCCGGCTGGGCAGTACTTC. As protein: CASSYSGPAGQYF.